The TCR beta chain under discussion was sequenced for a study of control samples from healthy donors and cancer patients. CDR3 size: 14 residues. CDR1 SNHLY and CDR2 FYNNEI come from the germline V gene. V was clipped by 6 bases and J by 4 bases, with 15 bases between them. The protocol was immunoSEQ multiplex PCR, while the TCRdb copy is restricted to in-frame clones and leaves out a portion. Among about 140,000 clones listed, around 85% were seen once. The sequence came from a young woman in good health. The rearrangement uses TRBV2 and TRBJ1-2; weak D call: TRBD1 (5 bases). The source material was blood. CDR3 sequence (DNA): TGTGCCAGCAGGGCCGGGACGAATCGCTATGGCTACACCTTC. Protein sequence: CASRAGTNRYGYTF.